The 18 T cell receptor beta chains below were found in one sample sequenced in a study of blood T cell repertoires in COVID-19. Assay: immunoSEQ multiplex PCR; the TCRdb copy retains only in-frame clones and omits some. The table records some 96,000 clones, roughly nine tenths of them present only once. Material for sequencing was peripheral blood. Receptor source: a young man in a cohort sampled during active COVID-19.

This clone has a handful of counts. The J gene is TRBJ2-3, the V gene TRBV30; 9 bases are a match to TRBD2. Germline CDR1 GTSNPN, CDR2 SVGIG (reference sequence). The CDR3 runs to 16 residues. V lost 4 bases and J lost 4; bases outside the gene matches: 12. The chain's CDR3 is CAWMTGLAGPSDTQYF. The CDR3 nucleotides read TGTGCCTGGATGACGGGGCTAGCGGGGCCTTCAGATACGCAGTATTTT.

The chain carries TRBV7-6 and TRBJ2-5, with TRBD2 matching over 7 bases. This CDR3 has 13 residues. Germline V CDR1 and CDR2: SGHVS, FNYEAQ. The V segment lost 5 bases and the J segment 3 bases; nucleotides outside the gene matches: 3. The CDR3 reads CASSRGLEETQYF. The CDR3 DNA is TGTGCCAGCAGCCGCGGACTAGAAGAGACCCAGTACTTC.

This clone came up once. The rearrangement joins TRBV5-1 to TRBJ2-7, with 10 bases fitting TRBD2. The trim removed 3 bases at V and 7 bases at J, leaving 4 bases unmatched. The CDR3 is 13 residues long. Germline V gives CDR1 SGHRS, CDR2 YFSETQ. CDR3 amino acids: CASSSASGREQYF. The CDR3 bases are TGCGCCAGCAGCTCTGCTAGCGGGAGAGAGCAGTACTTC.

This clone was observed once. The chain combines TRBV14 with TRBJ2-7; 10 nucleotides align to TRBD2. The CDR3 consists of 16 residues. The V gene end was trimmed by 2 bases and the J gene end by 2 bases; junction bases not matched to a gene: 6. Germline lookup yields CDR1 SGHDN and CDR2 FVKESK. The CDR3: CASSQWGLAPAYEQYF. The CDR3 nucleotides read TGTGCCAGCAGCCAATGGGGACTAGCGCCTGCCTACGAGCAGTACTTC.

The V gene is TRBV28, the J gene TRBJ2-5, with TRBD1 matching over 8 bases. CDR1 and CDR2 (germline): MDHEN, SYDVKM. Unmatched junction bases numbered 8, after V lost 7 bases and J lost 4 bases. The CDR3 is made up of 14 amino acids. The CDR3 loop is CASNSPGGGETQYF. Here the CDR3 DNA reads TGTGCCAGCAATTCCCCAGGGGGCGGAGAGACCCAGTACTTC. The whole variable domain, filled in from reference TRBV28 and TRBJ2-5, reads DVKVTQSSRYLVKRTGEKVFLECVQDMDHENMFWYRQDPGLGLRLIYFSYDVKMKEKGDIPEGYSVSREKKERFSLILESASTNQTSMYLCASNSPGGGETQYFGPGTRLLVL.

The rearrangement links TRBV7-3 to TRBJ2-1; 12 bases line up with TRBD2. From germline, CDR1 is SGHTA and CDR2 FQGTGA. Trimming removed 5 bases from V and 10 bases from J; junction bases left unmatched: 9. The CDR3 extends over 15 amino acids. The CDR3 region has the DNA TGTGCCAGCAGCCCACGGGCTAGCGGGGGGGGAGAGCAGTTCTTC. Amino acid sequence: CASSPRASGGGEQFF. The whole variable domain, remainder taken from reference TRBV7-3 and TRBJ2-1, is GAGVSQTPSNKVTEKGKYVELRCDPISGHTALYWYRQSLGQGPEFLIYFQGTGAADDSGLPNDRFFAVRPEGSVSTLKIQRTERGDSAVYLCASSPRASGGGEQFFGPGTRLTVL.

V usage is TRBV11-3 and J usage is TRBJ1-1; 7 nucleotides match TRBD1. CDR3 length equals 15 residues. Germline CDR1 and CDR2: SGHNT and YENEEA. The V segment lost 3 bases and the J segment 0 bases; nucleotides outside the gene matches: 4. The CDR3 here is CASSLRQGVNTEAFF. The CDR3 nucleotides are TGTGCCAGCAGCTTGAGACAGGGTGTGAACACTGAAGCTTTCTTT. Looking up the rest from reference TRBV11-3 and TRBJ1-1 gives the full variable domain: EAGVVQSPRYKIIEKKQPVAFWCNPISGHNTLYWYLQNLGQGPELLIRYENEEAVDDSQLPKDRFSAERLKGVDSTLKIQPAELGDSAVYLCASSLRQGVNTEAFFGQGTRLTVV.

The CDR3 sequence is CASSLGTPERAQYF. Here the CDR3 DNA reads TGTGCCAGCAGCTTAGGGACCCCTGAGAGGGCCCAGTACTTC. This chain links TRBV7-9 with TRBJ2-5, with a weak D call TRBD2 (5 bases). This CDR3 has 14 amino acids. Germline CDR1 reads SEHNR; CDR2 reads FQNEAQ (reference sequence). The V end was cut by 1 base, the J end by 9 bases, with 15 bases between.

The chain recombines TRBV13 with TRBJ2-7, with D unclear. Germline V gene data show CDR1 as PRHDT and CDR2 as FYEKMQ (reference sequence). The CDR3 consists of 11 residues. Trimming stripped 3 bases from V and 5 bases from J, with 5 bases between. The CDR3 reads CASSFKNEQYF. The DNA for the CDR3 is TGTGCCAGCAGCTTCAAAAACGAGCAGTACTTC.

This rearrangement joins TRBV28 to TRBJ2-3; a weak D match, TRBD1 (5 bases). Germline values: CDR1 MDHEN, CDR2 SYDVKM. Trimming pared 2 bases from V and 4 bases from J, leaving 13 bases between. The CDR3 consists of 15 residues. CDR3 nucleotide sequence: TGTGCCAGCAGTTTAACCGGGCAGGGCCCAGATACGCAGTATTTT. Protein product: CASSLTGQGPDTQYF.

This clone was seen more than once but under ten times. This rearrangement joins TRBV5-1 to TRBJ1-6; D ambiguous. The CDR3 is 13 amino acids. The V and J ends lost 7 bases and 5 bases respectively, with 10 bases between them. Germline V lookup: CDR1 SGHRS, CDR2 YFSETQ. The CDR3 protein is CASAVGDNSPLHF. As DNA, the CDR3 is TGCGCCAGCGCGGTGGGAGATAATTCACCCCTCCACTTT.

This chain uses TRBV2 with TRBJ1-5; 7 bases line up with TRBD1. V was pared by 5 bases and J by 6 bases, with 7 bases of the junction left unmatched. The CDR3 contains 14 residues. Per the germline V gene, CDR1 is SNHLY and CDR2 is FYNNEI. CDR3 loop: CASSIMTGSQPQHF. The CDR3 region has the DNA TGTGCCAGCAGTATCATGACAGGGAGTCAGCCCCAGCATTTT.

The genes are TRBV7-6 and TRBJ2-3; 8 bases line up with TRBD1. Looked up from germline, CDR1 is SGHVS and CDR2 is FNYEAQ. The ends lost 3 bases at V and 5 bases at J; junction bases unmatched: 13. The CDR3 length is 17 residues. CDR3 protein: CASSLGVQGDRRDTQYF. The CDR3 nucleotides read TGTGCCAGCAGCTTGGGTGTACAGGGGGATCGTAGAGATACGCAGTATTTT.

To note about this clone: This sample includes further DNA sequences coding for the same CDR3. V usage is TRBV7-6 and J usage is TRBJ2-5, with 10 bases matching TRBD1. V shed 1 base and J 5 bases; nucleotides not matched to a gene: 7. Germline V lookup: CDR1 SGHVS, CDR2 FNYEAQ. The CDR3 spans 16 residues. The CDR3: CASSLVPDRGRETQYF. CDR3 DNA: TGTGCCAGCAGCTTAGTGCCTGACAGGGGGCGCGAGACCCAGTACTTC. The full variable domain, its missing parts supplied by reference TRBV7-6 and TRBJ2-5, is GAGVSQSPRYKVTKRGQDVALRCDPISGHVSLYWYRQALGQGPEFLTYFNYEAQQDKSGLPNDRFSAERPEGSISTLTIQRTEQRDSAMYRCASSLVPDRGRETQYFGPGTRLLVL.

CDR3: CASSLGGGGATETQYF. For the CDR3, the DNA is TGTGCCAGCAGCTTAGGAGGCGGGGGGGCAACAGAGACCCAGTACTTC. The rearrangement joins TRBV11-3 to TRBJ2-5; 9 positions match TRBD2. CDR3 size: 16 residues. Germline V gene lookup returns CDR1 SGHNT and CDR2 YENEEA. The junction had 7 bases not matched to a gene; V was cut back by 1 base and J by 4 bases.

The chain has TRBV30 and TRBJ1-1; no firm D call. The CDR3 totals 15 residues. V dropped 0 bases and J dropped 0 bases, with 11 bases sitting between them. Germline lookup yields CDR1 GTSNPN and CDR2 SVGIG (reference sequence). CDR3 sequence (DNA): TGTGCCTGGAGTGTATCAGGAAATATGAACACTGAAGCTTTCTTT. Its protein product is CAWSVSGNMNTEAFF.

The CDR3 sequence is CASSLGGGLSTDTQYF. The CDR3, as DNA: TGCGCCAGCAGCCTCGGCGGGGGACTGAGCACAGATACGCAGTATTTT. V is TRBV4-1 and J is TRBJ2-3; the match to TRBD2 covers 7 bases. The CDR3 extends over 16 amino acids. Germline lookup yields CDR1 MGHRA and CDR2 YSYEKL. The J segment lost 0 bases and the V segment lost 4 bases, leaving 7 bases of the junction unmatched.

This chain links TRBV5-1 with TRBJ2-2, with D uncertain. V lost 3 bases, J lost 6 bases, and 21 bases lay in between. The germline CDR1 and CDR2 sequences are SGHRS and YFSETQ. The CDR3 has 17 amino acids. The CDR3 spells CASSWPPTEPSPGELFF. The CDR3, as DNA: TGCGCCAGCAGCTGGCCCCCGACGGAGCCGTCACCCGGGGAGCTGTTTTTT.